This T cell receptor beta chain was captured by sequencing in a study of beta chain features in type 1 diabetes. This clone has just a few counts. Its antigen remains unknown. Isolated RNA was reverse transcribed in full, so expressed TCRB transcripts were sequenced. Only in-frame clones appear in the TCRdb table, and some are missing; sequencing was by immunoSEQ multiplex PCR. The repertoire has 500,000 to 850,000 clones, over 13% of them found once; the top ten carry 0.04%. The germline gives CDR1 SQVTM, CDR2 ANQGSEA. After removal of 7 bases from V and 3 bases from J, the junction contained 10 bases not matched to a gene. The CDR3 has 14 residues. Findings of the study overall: VDJ junctions from type 1 diabetes patients carried fewer insertions and larger deletions. Among all four CD4+ subsets, Type 1 diabetes patients had TCRB CDR3s that were moderately but significantly shorter.

The TCR originated in a man aged 18 to 30 with type 1 diabetes. The sequenced sample consisted of naive CD4+ T cells from blood. The chain combines TRBV29-1 with TRBJ1-1; TRBD1 matches at 8 bases. In DNA form, the CDR3 reads TGCAGCGCAGCATACGGACAGGGCTACACTGAAGCTTTCTTT. Translation gives CSAAYGQGYTEAFF. Full variable domain (rest looked up from reference TRBV29-1 and TRBJ1-1): SAVISQKPSRDICQRGTSLTIQCQVDSQVTMMFWYRQQPGQSLTLIATANQGSEATYESGFVIDKFPISRPNLTFSTLTVSNMSPEDSSIYLCSAAYGQGYTEAFFGQGTRLTVV.